This T cell receptor beta chain appears in the sequencing data of a study of cytomegalovirus exposure and HLA in healthy donors. The study, taken as a whole, reports: At a 0.05 false discovery rate, a later analysis found 15,000 to 20,000 TCR beta sequences to be associated with HLA alleles. Later, an analysis showed that TCR beta chains associated with HLA were more clonally expanded than others that were equally common.

A remark on this clone: The antigen remains undetermined.

Germline trimming cut 2 bases from V and 2 bases from J; bases unmatched to any gene: 2. The germline CDR1 and CDR2 sequences are SGHVS and FNYEAQ. The CDR3 covers 16 residues. Amplification used 60 Vbeta primers and 13 Jbeta primers. Sequenced by immunoSEQ multiplex PCR; TCRdb stores in-frame clones only, minus some. The data hold about 120,000 clones, with roughly two thirds observed a single time. The clonotype was recovered from a young man in good health and CMV-seropositive. V gene TRBV7-6 combines with J gene TRBJ2-3; 12 nucleotides line up with TRBD2. Input material: PBMCs. The CDR3 region is CASSLTSGRYTDTQYF. CDR3 nucleotide sequence: TGTGCCAGCAGCTTAACTAGCGGGAGGTACACAGATACGCAGTATTTT.